This T cell receptor beta chain was sequenced in a study of blood T cell repertoires in COVID-19. Overall study: Acute and convalescent COVID-19 samples came from the United States, Italy and Spain. T cells, B-cell-depleted T cells, or PBMCs provided the cDNA or gDNA that served as material.

In the original analysis: Nucleated cell number was recorded as an estimate derived from reference gene primer amplification. Produced via immunoSEQ multiplex PCR; TCRdb's table is partial and in-frame only. The V and J calls and clone size come from that table; D and trimming were worked out from the DNA. The sample has 260,000 or so clones; roughly 84% are singletons. The sample consisted of peripheral blood. This sequence originates from a human donor in a cohort sampled during active COVID-19.

The CDR3 sequence: CASSLDRDFRVYEQYF. CDR3 nucleotides: TGTGCCAGCAGCTTAGACCGGGACTTTCGGGTTTACGAGCAGTACTTC. The V gene is TRBV7-2, the J gene TRBJ2-7; TRBD2 is a possible D gene (6 bases). V was trimmed by 1 base and J by 4 bases, leaving 17 bases between them. The CDR3 has 16 amino acids. From germline, CDR1 is SGHTA and CDR2 FQGNSA.